This TCR beta chain was sequenced during a study of cytomegalovirus exposure and HLA in healthy donors. With regard to this clone: Antigen unknown.

This PCR relied on a set of 60 Vbeta primers and 13 Jbeta primers. The repertoire was sequenced with immunoSEQ multiplex PCR; TCRdb's copy has only in-frame clones and lacks some. The profile shows around 130,000 clones, roughly 62% of them singletons. V lost 5 bases to trimming and J lost 3 bases; unmatched junction nucleotides: 6. CDR3 length: 15 amino acids. Germline lookup yields CDR1 SGHTA and CDR2 FQGNSA. Study-wide findings and caveats: Several of the most significant clusters appeared linked to common viral pathogens, based on a later analysis. Sequencing probably produced one cluster of sequence variants that were highly shared. Reportedly, a later analysis found an Asian-associated ancestry cluster had fewer N-insertions than the approximately 700-donor mean. Indistinguishability led to the exclusion of some V segments, TRBV6-2 and TRBV6-3 included.

Sample: PBMCs. This sequence joins TRBV7-2 and TRBJ2-7; 11 nucleotides match TRBD1. The source of this sequence is a male donor in good health and CMV-seronegative. The CDR3 DNA is TGTGCCAGCAGCCCGGACAGGGGGCGCAACTACGAGCAGTACTTC. Amino acids: CASSPDRGRNYEQYF.